Listed here are 28 T cell receptor beta chains from one sample, sequenced in a study of shared clonotypes between healthy human individuals. Repertoires were generated with immunoSEQ multiplex PCR, while TCRdb's copy carries only in-frame clones and drops some. The sample yields 2 million or so clones, about 94% seen once. Naive CD8 populations comprised CD45RO-negative cells positively selected for CCR7, excluding terminally differentiated effector memory CD45RA+ cells. The sample consisted of naive CD8+ T cells sorted from blood. These receptors originate from a young man in good health.

This clone was counted between two and nine times. The rearrangement joins TRBV6-5 to TRBJ1-1; 8 bases are shared with TRBD1. The CDR3 sequence is 14 residues long. J gave up 1 base and V 2 bases, and 0 bases lay outside the gene matches. Germline V gene lookup returns CDR1 MNHEY and CDR2 SVGAGI. CDR3 sequence (DNA): TGTGCCAGCAGTTACGACAGGGGGAACACTGAAGCTTTCTTT. This encodes CASSYDRGNTEAFF.

As for this clone: This sample also contains other DNA sequences that code for the same CDR3. The V call is TRBV2, the J call TRBJ2-5, with D uncertain. In germline, CDR1 is SNHLY, CDR2 FYNNEI. Trimming took off 7 bases at V and 4 bases at J, with 4 bases between the two ends. This CDR3 is 10 amino acids long. The DNA for the CDR3 is TGTGCCAGCATGGGAGAGACCCAGTACTTC. Protein sequence: CASMGETQYF.

The J gene is TRBJ2-3, the V gene TRBV10-1; tentatively, D is TRBD1 or TRBD2 (5 bases each). Trimming cost V 3 bases and J 0 bases, with 13 bases left between them. The germline V gene encodes CDR1 WNHNN and CDR2 SYGVQD (reference sequence). CDR3 size: 16 residues. In DNA form, the CDR3 reads TGCGCCAGCAGTGACGGGGCAGACCCTAGCACAGATACGCAGTATTTT. This gives the protein CASSDGADPSTDTQYF.

CDR3 in DNA: TGCGCCAGCAGTGGAGGGCCCGCCGGGGAGACCCAGTACTTC. Its translation: CASSGGPAGETQYF. J is TRBJ2-5 and V is TRBV4-1; maybe TRBD2 (6 bases). Germline CDR1 is MGHRA and CDR2 is YSYEKL. Trimming shortened V by 6 bases and J by 5 bases, and 16 bases separated the two germline ends. The CDR3 has 14 amino acids.

V gene TRBV5-4 combines with J gene TRBJ2-3, with 9 nucleotides matching TRBD1. CDR3 size: 14 residues. V was clipped by 5 bases and J by 4 bases; unmatched bases: 5. Germline-derived CDR1 and CDR2 are SGHNT and YYREEE (reference sequence). The CDR3 DNA sequence: TGTGCCAGCAGACAACAGGGGGCCGCAGATACGCAGTATTTT. Amino acid sequence: CASRQQGAADTQYF.

The chain joins TRBV2 to TRBJ1-2; D remains ambiguous. CDR3 length equals 15 residues. V was pared by 7 bases and J by 6 bases, with 21 bases between. Germline loops: CDR1 SNHLY, CDR2 FYNNEI. The CDR3 spells CASTLPVMVGDGYTF. The CDR3, as DNA: TGTGCCAGCACCCTCCCGGTAATGGTGGGTGATGGCTACACCTTC.

With respect to this clone: Other DNA sequences from this sample encode an identical CDR3 as well. This chain uses TRBV28 with TRBJ2-1, with 13 bases aligning to TRBD2. Germline-derived CDR1 and CDR2 are MDHEN and SYDVKM. The CDR3 extends over 14 amino acids. V lost 6 bases and J lost 6; bases outside the gene matches: 2. The CDR3 reads CASRLAGGSNEQFF. In DNA, the CDR3 is TGTGCCAGCAGACTAGCGGGGGGGTCCAATGAGCAGTTCTTC.

The CDR3 here is CASSLGPSEPYF. In DNA, the CDR3 is TGTGCCAGCAGCCTGGGACCTAGCGAGCCGTACTTC. The chain combines TRBV7-9 with TRBJ2-5; TRBD2 is a possible D gene (6 bases). Trimming cost V 5 bases and J 13 bases, with 17 bases left between them. The germline gives CDR1 SEHNR, CDR2 FQNEAQ (reference sequence). CDR3 length: 12 amino acids. The whole variable domain, remainder taken from reference TRBV7-9 and TRBJ2-5, is DTGVSQNPRHKITKRGQNVTFRCDPISEHNRLYWYRQTLGQGPEFLTYFQNEAQLEKSRLLSDRFSAERPKGSFSTLEIQRTEQGDSAMYLCASSLGPSEPYFGPGTRLLVL.

This clone was recorded only once. This rearrangement joins TRBV7-6 to TRBJ2-3; 9 nucleotides match TRBD2. CDR1 is SGHVS, CDR2 FNYEAQ, per germline. J gave up 2 bases and V 6 bases, and 3 bases lay outside the gene matches. The CDR3 is 14 amino acids. The CDR3 sequence is CASSSSGATDTQYF. The CDR3 coding sequence is TGTGCCAGCAGTTCTAGCGGGGCCACAGATACGCAGTATTTT.

Details on this clone: Other DNA variants within this sample encode the same CDR3. This chain uses TRBV2 with TRBJ1-2, with D unresolved. The V end was cut by 4 bases, the J end by 8 bases, with 8 bases between. This CDR3 is built from 11 residues. CDR1 and CDR2 from the germline V gene are SNHLY and FYNNEI. The DNA of the CDR3 is TGTGCCAGCAGTGTGGGGTACGGCTACACCTTC. Its translation is CASSVGYGYTF.

The chain employs TRBV10-1 and TRBJ2-1; unclear D gene. The CDR3 runs 11 residues. Germline CDR1 is WNHNN and CDR2 is SYGVQD (reference sequence). Deletions cut 3 bases from V and 10 bases from J, with 7 bases between. The CDR3 DNA reads TGCGCCAGCAGTGATCTCGGGGAGCAGTTCTTC. Protein: CASSDLGEQFF.

V usage is TRBV6-6 and J usage is TRBJ1-5; possibly TRBD1 for D (6 bases). The CDR3 covers 15 residues. V was shortened by 2 bases and J by 3 bases, with 11 bases between the two germline ends. Germline loops: CDR1 MNHNY, CDR2 SVGAGI (reference sequence). The CDR3 DNA follows: TGTGCCAGCAGTTACCGCCGGGACAACAATCAGCCCCAGCATTTT. It codes for CASSYRRDNNQPQHF.

The rearrangement links TRBV30 to TRBJ1-1; D is possibly TRBD1 (5 bases). Between the trimmed V and J ends, which lost 1 base and 2 bases, there was a span of 23 bases. Germline CDR1 reads GTSNPN; CDR2 reads SVGIG (reference sequence). The CDR3 consists of 18 residues. The CDR3 loop is CAWSGDPGLTRTNTEAFF. CDR3 coding DNA: TGTGCCTGGAGTGGCGACCCGGGACTGACGCGAACCAACACTGAAGCTTTCTTT.

This rearrangement joins TRBV7-6 to TRBJ1-1; D is undetermined. Trimming pared 0 bases from V and 2 bases from J, leaving 10 bases between. The CDR3 loop spans 15 amino acids. The germline CDR1 and CDR2 sequences are SGHVS and FNYEAQ. The CDR3 DNA reads as TGTGCCAGCAGCTTAGCGGCAGGACCAAACACTGAAGCTTTCTTT. This translates into CASSLAAGPNTEAFF.

Note on this clone: The same CDR3 also results from other DNA sequences found in this sample. The chain carries TRBV4-1 and TRBJ2-1, with 8 bases matching TRBD1. The CDR3 has 15 residues. Germline values: CDR1 MGHRA, CDR2 YSYEKL. The trim removed 0 bases at V and 3 bases at J, leaving 1 base unmatched. CDR3 sequence reads: CASSQETGGYNEQFF. CDR3 nucleotide sequence: TGCGCCAGCAGCCAAGAAACAGGGGGCTACAATGAGCAGTTCTTC.

J is TRBJ2-3 and V is TRBV6-1; 11 bases align to TRBD1. Losses at the gene ends were 3 bases for V and 6 bases for J; bases not matched to a gene: 5. This CDR3 is 15 amino acids long. Germline V gene sequence: CDR1 MNHNS, CDR2 SASEGT. The chain's CDR3 is CASSDSGQGGDTQYF. The DNA of the CDR3 is TGTGCCAGCAGTGACTCGGGACAGGGGGGGGATACGCAGTATTTT.

This clone was seen a single time. At the DNA level, this CDR3 is encoded by other sequences in the same sample as well. The rearrangement uses TRBV28 and TRBJ2-7; D not resolved. The CDR3 runs 12 residues. Trimming stripped 2 bases from V and 4 bases from J, with 6 bases between. The germline gives CDR1 MDHEN, CDR2 SYDVKM. The CDR3 DNA is TGTGCCAGCAGTTTACGAAATTACGAGCAGTACTTC. It encodes CASSLRNYEQYF.

The chain is built from TRBV10-2 and TRBJ2-7; 11 nucleotides match TRBD2. Germline V gene lookup returns CDR1 WSHSY and CDR2 SAAADI. The ends lost 0 bases at V and 0 bases at J; junction bases unmatched: 1. The CDR3 runs to 16 residues. The chain's CDR3 is CASSESTSGSSYEQYF. In DNA, the CDR3 is TGCGCCAGCAGTGAGTCTACTAGCGGGAGCTCCTACGAGCAGTACTTC.

The chain has TRBV6-1 and TRBJ2-2; 7 bases are shared with TRBD2. The V gene's germline CDR1 is MNHNS and CDR2 SASEGT. The CDR3 has 15 residues. The V gene end was trimmed by 2 bases and the J gene end by 6 bases; junction bases not matched to a gene: 6. CDR3 in DNA: TGTGCCAGCAGTGAAAGGCTAGCGGAACCCGGGGAGCTGTTTTTT. Translation: CASSERLAEPGELFF.

The chain combines TRBV11-2 with TRBJ2-7; the match to TRBD1 covers 7 bases. V was clipped by 0 bases and J by 3 bases; unmatched bases: 8. This CDR3 comprises 16 residues. From germline, CDR1 is SGHAT and CDR2 FQNNGV. The CDR3 DNA reads TGTGCCAGCAGCTTAGAGGGGGCCAGGGGGATCTACGAGCAGTACTTC. Amino acids: CASSLEGARGIYEQYF.

This chain joins TRBV5-6 and TRBJ2-3; 7 bases fit TRBD1. The CDR3 runs to 15 residues. Germline V gene lookup returns CDR1 SGHDT and CDR2 YYEEEE. V was pared by 0 bases and J by 2 bases, with 3 bases of the junction left unmatched. The DNA of the CDR3 is TGTGCCAGCAGCTTGGGGACAGGAATCACAGATACGCAGTATTTT. This encodes CASSLGTGITDTQYF.

The gene calls are TRBV19 and TRBJ2-2; the D is unclear. The CDR3 consists of 11 residues. Trimming shortened V by 8 bases and J by 5 bases, and 6 bases separated the two germline ends. Germline lookup yields CDR1 LNHDA and CDR2 SQIVND (reference sequence). CDR3 loop: CASGWTGELFF. Here the CDR3 DNA reads TGTGCCAGTGGATGGACCGGGGAGCTGTTTTTT.

This sequence joins TRBV7-9 and TRBJ2-3; no definite D call. V was pared by 1 base and J by 4 bases, with 18 bases between. Germline V gives CDR1 SEHNR, CDR2 FQNEAQ (reference sequence). This CDR3 spans 17 amino acids. The CDR3 DNA is TGTGCCAGCAGCTTAGACCGCCTAGTTGGCTTCCCAGATACGCAGTATTTT. Translating it yields CASSLDRLVGFPDTQYF. The whole variable domain, remainder taken from reference TRBV7-9 and TRBJ2-3, is DTGVSQNPRHKITKRGQNVTFRCDPISEHNRLYWYRQTLGQGPEFLTYFQNEAQLEKSRLLSDRFSAERPKGSFSTLEIQRTEQGDSAMYLCASSLDRLVGFPDTQYFGPGTRLTVL.

V is TRBV7-9 and J is TRBJ2-3, with unresolved D. Trimming shortened V by 2 bases and J by 3 bases, and 18 bases separated the two germline ends. There are 17 residues in the CDR3. Germline V gives CDR1 SEHNR, CDR2 FQNEAQ (reference sequence). The CDR3 here is CASSLLRATTGTDTQYF. CDR3 DNA: TGTGCCAGCAGCTTATTACGAGCTACTACTGGGACAGATACGCAGTATTTT.

The chain employs TRBV5-4 and TRBJ1-2; 8 bases are a match to TRBD1. The CDR3 covers 18 residues. The J segment lost 7 bases and the V segment lost 4 bases, leaving 21 bases of the junction unmatched. Germline loops: CDR1 SGHNT, CDR2 YYREEE (reference sequence). Written as DNA, the CDR3 is TGTGCCAGCAGCGCCGAACCGGGACAGGCCTCCAAATCCTCTGGCTACACCTTC. It codes for CASSAEPGQASKSSGYTF.

To note about this clone: Other DNA sequences in this sample translate to the same CDR3. This chain joins TRBV27 and TRBJ2-7; 7 bases are a match to TRBD1. The CDR3 loop spans 13 amino acids. Looked up from germline, CDR1 is MNHEY and CDR2 is SMNVEV (reference sequence). V was pared by 5 bases and J by 3 bases, with 4 bases of the junction left unmatched. This chain's CDR3 is CASSPGQYYEQYF. As DNA, the CDR3 is TGTGCCAGCAGTCCGGGACAGTACTACGAGCAGTACTTC.

With respect to this clone: At the DNA level, this CDR3 is encoded by other sequences in the same sample as well. The rearrangement uses TRBV9 and TRBJ1-1; D unresolved. This CDR3 has 13 amino acids. Germline lookup yields CDR1 SGDLS and CDR2 YYNGEE. V shed 2 bases and J shed 4 bases, with 9 bases lying between them. This chain's CDR3 is CASSVGGSTEAFF. Here the CDR3 DNA reads TGTGCCAGCAGCGTTGGAGGAAGCACTGAAGCTTTCTTT.

This clone showed up just once. This specimen includes other DNA sequences encoding the same CDR3. The chain employs TRBV4-1 and TRBJ2-7; tentative D call: TRBD2 (6 bases). Trimming took 0 bases from V and 4 from J, leaving 10 bases between them. The V gene's germline CDR1 is MGHRA and CDR2 YSYEKL. The CDR3 length is 14 residues. DNA of the CDR3: TGCGCCAGCAGCCAAGAGGCGGGATTGTACGAGCAGTACTTC. This sequence encodes CASSQEAGLYEQYF.